These 20 T cell receptor beta chains were all obtained from the same sample, sequenced in a study of OX40 agonist ivuxolimab in advanced cancers. Assay: immunoSEQ multiplex PCR; the TCRdb copy retains only in-frame clones and omits some. The sample yields about 90,000 clones, around 85% seen once. Sequenced here: CD4+ or CD8+ T cells sorted from blood, sampled in a trial of the OX40 agonist ivuxolimab. Receptor source: an adult with an advanced solid tumor such as melanoma, head and neck, liver or kidney cancer.

The chain has TRBV7-8 and TRBJ1-2; TRBD1 aligns across 10 bases. The CDR3 sequence is 13 residues long. CDR1 is SGHVS and CDR2 is FQNEAQ in the germline V gene. Losses at the gene ends were 5 bases for V and 7 bases for J; bases not matched to a gene: 4. CDR3 loop: CASSRDRGGGYTF. The CDR3 coding sequence is TGTGCCAGCAGCCGGGACAGGGGAGGTGGCTACACCTTC.

J is TRBJ1-2 and V is TRBV27; D is unclear. Germline V gene lookup returns CDR1 MNHEY and CDR2 SMNVEV (reference sequence). The CDR3 contains 14 residues. V dropped 4 bases and J dropped 0 bases, with 9 bases sitting between them. The CDR3 bases are TGTGCCAGCAGTTCCTTCGGCACTAACTATGGCTACACCTTC. Amino acid sequence: CASSSFGTNYGYTF.

This clone showed up just once. The chain has TRBV29-1 and TRBJ1-1, with D unclear. V was cut by 4 bases and J by 4 bases, with 16 bases left in between. Germline CDR1 SQVTM, CDR2 ANQGSEA. The CDR3 has 14 residues. The CDR3 is CSVVGSGIGTEAFF. The CDR3 DNA reads TGCAGCGTTGTAGGTTCAGGTATTGGCACTGAAGCTTTCTTT.

This clone was counted a single time. CDR3 region: CASSYGGAWDTQYF. CDR3 sequence (DNA): TGTGCCAGCAGTTACGGGGGGGCCTGGGATACGCAGTATTTT. The gene calls are TRBV27 and TRBJ2-3; 8 bases fit TRBD2. CDR1 is MNHEY, CDR2 SMNVEV, per germline (reference sequence). J gave up 6 bases and V 4 bases, and 6 bases lay outside the gene matches. This CDR3 is built from 14 residues.

The rearrangement links TRBV1 to TRBJ2-1; TRBD2, as called in the table, went unchecked against the DNA. TRBV1 constitutes a pseudogene. The CDR3 totals 22 residues. This CDR3 reads CTSSRQTQAPYGGARSYNEQFF. As DNA, the CDR3 is TGCACCAGCAGCCGGCAAACCCAGGCCCCTTACGGGGGGGCTCGGTCCTACAATGAGCAGTTCTTC.

This chain joins TRBV5-1 and TRBJ2-2; 8 bases align to TRBD1. Germline values: CDR1 SGHRS, CDR2 YFSETQ. V shed 4 bases and J 2 bases; nucleotides not matched to a gene: 13. This CDR3 has 18 residues. CDR3 sequence reads: CASSRSPRQGSNTGELFF. DNA of the CDR3: TGCGCCAGCAGCCGCTCACCGAGACAGGGGTCAAACACCGGGGAGCTGTTTTTT.

In this sample, this clone turned up once. The J gene is TRBJ2-6, the V gene TRBV10-1; TRBD1 agrees at 8 bases. The CDR3 length is 17 residues. V shed 4 bases and J 0 bases; nucleotides not matched to a gene: 5. From germline, CDR1 is WNHNN and CDR2 SYGVQD (reference sequence). CDR3 protein: CASSVWTGSSGANVLTF. DNA for the CDR3: TGCGCCAGCAGTGTATGGACAGGGAGCTCTGGGGCCAACGTCCTGACTTTC.

CDR3 sequence (DNA): TGCGCCAGCAGCTTGGAGCACCAAGAGACCCAGTACTTC. Its translation: CASSLEHQETQYF. V and J are TRBV5-1 and TRBJ2-5; no firm D call. Trimming removed 0 bases at V and 0 bases at J, with 3 bases between. The CDR3 contains 13 residues. Per the germline V gene, CDR1 is SGHRS and CDR2 is YFSETQ.

The chain has TRBV6-6 and TRBJ1-2, with 8 bases lining up with TRBD1. In germline, CDR1 is MNHNY, CDR2 SVGAGI (reference sequence). CDR3 length equals 16 residues. V was pared by 4 bases and J by 10 bases, with 17 bases of the junction left unmatched. The CDR3 region is CASSSGQGIKGSYYTF. The CDR3 coding sequence is TGTGCCAGCAGTTCCGGACAGGGTATAAAGGGGAGTTACTACACCTTC.

This chain connects TRBV28 to TRBJ2-4, with D maybe TRBD1 (6 bases). Germline assignment: CDR1 MDHEN and CDR2 SYDVKM. The ends were cut back, 3 bases at V and 6 bases at J, with 12 bases in the middle. This CDR3 has 14 amino acids. In DNA form, the CDR3 reads TGTGCCAGCAGTTTGGGACAAGACCTAAACATTCAGTACTTC. Translated: CASSLGQDLNIQYF.

The rearrangement uses TRBV5-4 and TRBJ2-3, with 10 bases fitting TRBD2. The trim removed 6 bases at V and 6 bases at J, leaving 13 bases unmatched. This CDR3 has 16 amino acids. Germline V lookup: CDR1 SGHNT, CDR2 YYREEE (reference sequence). The CDR3 DNA follows: TGTGCCAGCACCGCTCTAGCGGGGGCCTCGGGTGATACGCAGTATTTT. It yields the protein CASTALAGASGDTQYF.

J is TRBJ2-3 and V is TRBV19, with TRBD1 matching 7 bases. The CDR3 extends over 13 amino acids. CDR1 is LNHDA, CDR2 SQIVND, per germline (reference sequence). J lost 5 bases, V lost 5 bases, and 4 bases had no gene match. In DNA form, the CDR3 reads TGTGCCAGTAGTCCGACAGGGTTAGATACGCAGTATTTT. It codes for CASSPTGLDTQYF.

This chain links TRBV19 with TRBJ2-2; 8 bases map to TRBD2. Germline V gene lookup returns CDR1 LNHDA and CDR2 SQIVND (reference sequence). This CDR3 contains 16 residues. J lost 1 base, V lost 3 bases, and 4 bases had no gene match. The CDR3 DNA reads TGTGCCAGTAGTATGCTCGCGGGGGGGAACACCGGGGAGCTGTTTTTT. Protein: CASSMLAGGNTGELFF.

This clone was seen a few times. The chain combines TRBV18 with TRBJ1-1; unclear D gene. CDR1 KGHSH and CDR2 LQKENI come from the germline V gene. Trimming cost V 2 bases and J 0 bases, with 4 bases left between them. The CDR3 is 13 residues long. CDR3 loop: CASSPSLNTEAFF. In DNA, the CDR3 is TGTGCCAGCTCACCATCCCTGAACACTGAAGCTTTCTTT.

As for this clone: Other DNA sequences of this sample code for an identical CDR3. The rearrangement joins TRBV28 to TRBJ1-2; no firm D call. The germline CDR1 and CDR2 sequences are MDHEN and SYDVKM. The V and J ends lost 6 bases and 0 bases respectively, with 5 bases between them. This CDR3 contains 12 residues. In nucleotides, the CDR3 is TGTGCCAGCAGCCTAGCTAACTATGGCTACACCTTC. Its protein is CASSLANYGYTF.

The CDR3 sequence is CAISNRGTNEKLFF. The CDR3 DNA reads as TGTGCCATCAGTAACAGGGGAACTAATGAAAAACTGTTTTTT. V gene TRBV10-3 combines with J gene TRBJ1-4, with 7 positions matching TRBD1. The CDR3 loop spans 14 amino acids. J was trimmed by 1 base and V by 5 bases; bases with no gene match: 1. Germline V lookup: CDR1 ENHRY, CDR2 SYGVKD.

The V call is TRBV9, the J call TRBJ2-7, with 8 bases fitting TRBD1. J was trimmed by 2 bases and V by 0 bases; bases with no gene match: 7. The CDR3 has 16 residues. Germline V gene sequence: CDR1 SGDLS, CDR2 YYNGEE. The CDR3 DNA reads TGTGCCAGCAGCGTAGTAGCTAGGACAGGGACCTACGAGCAGTACGTC. Protein sequence: CASSVVARTGTYEQYV.

The genes are TRBV11-3 and TRBJ2-7, with 12 bases fitting TRBD1. Losses at the gene ends were 5 bases for V and 1 base for J; bases not matched to a gene: 3. Germline V gene data show CDR1 as SGHNT and CDR2 as YENEEA. This CDR3 spans 15 amino acids. CDR3 protein: CASSRGQGASYEQYF. CDR3 DNA: TGTGCCAGCAGCCGGGGACAGGGGGCTTCCTACGAGCAGTACTTC.

This sequence joins TRBV5-1 and TRBJ1-1; 9 nucleotides line up with TRBD1. Germline assignment: CDR1 SGHRS and CDR2 YFSETQ. The CDR3 sequence is 15 residues long. The V gene end was trimmed by 7 bases and the J gene end by 6 bases; junction bases not matched to a gene: 13. CDR3 nucleotides: TGCGCCAGCGGAAAGTCAACAGGGGGCGACGCTGAAGCTTTCTTT. It is translated as CASGKSTGGDAEAFF.

The chain is built from TRBV18 and TRBJ2-2, with 8 nucleotides matching TRBD2. Germline CDR1 is KGHSH and CDR2 is LQKENI. Trimming cost V 5 bases and J 1 base; bases outside gene matches: 3. The CDR3 is 15 residues long. The CDR3 DNA reads as TGTGCCAGCTCATTCGGGACTAGGAACACCGGGGAGCTGTTTTTT. Translation gives CASSFGTRNTGELFF.